This T cell receptor beta chain was sequenced for a study of identical twins. Study-level results: It was cross-sectional statistical analysis, not following the same donors, that the conclusions relied on. Fewer insertions marked abundant cord blood beta clonotypes; young adult naive trended weakly, memory not at all. With beta out-of-frame sequences, excess sharing by twins was weaker.

CDR1 and CDR2 from the germline V gene are GTSNPN and SVGIG (reference sequence). The CDR3 sequence is 13 residues long. The V end lost 3 bases, the J end lost 1 base, and 9 bases lay between the germline ends. Carrying unique molecular identifiers, the cDNA also gained a universal primer site through template switching. TCRdb analysed the 5' RACE reads with MiXCR anew, one entry per CDR3 protein. The sample includes under 400,000 distinct CDR3 sequences, approximately 10% of them seen just once. In regard to this clonotype: What it binds is unknown.

The rearrangement joins TRBV30 to TRBJ1-1, with D uncertain. This sequence originates from a woman aged 45-59 years in good health. Sequenced input: naive T cells sorted from blood. The CDR3 coding sequence is TGTGCCTGGAGCGCGACGGAGAACACTGAAGCTTTCTTT. Translation gives CAWSATENTEAFF.